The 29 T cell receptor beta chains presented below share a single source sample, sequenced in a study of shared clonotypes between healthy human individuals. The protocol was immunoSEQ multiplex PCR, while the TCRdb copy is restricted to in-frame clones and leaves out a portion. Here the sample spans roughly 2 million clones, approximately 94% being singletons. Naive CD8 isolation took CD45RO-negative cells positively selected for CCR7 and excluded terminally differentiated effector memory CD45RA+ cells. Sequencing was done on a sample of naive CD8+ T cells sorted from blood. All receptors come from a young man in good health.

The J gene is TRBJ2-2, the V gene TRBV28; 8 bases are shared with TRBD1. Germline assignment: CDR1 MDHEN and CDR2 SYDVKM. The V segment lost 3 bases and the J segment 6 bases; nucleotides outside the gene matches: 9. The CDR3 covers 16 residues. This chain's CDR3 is CASSFLGQGMAGELFF. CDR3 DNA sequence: TGTGCCAGCAGTTTCCTAGGACAGGGAATGGCCGGGGAGCTGTTTTTT.

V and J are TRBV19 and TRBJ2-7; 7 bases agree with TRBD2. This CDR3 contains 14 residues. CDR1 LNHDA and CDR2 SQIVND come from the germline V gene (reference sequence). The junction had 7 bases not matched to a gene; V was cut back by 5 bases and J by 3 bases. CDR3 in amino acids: CASSVPGLLYEQYF. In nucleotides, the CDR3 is TGTGCCAGTAGTGTTCCGGGACTACTCTACGAGCAGTACTTC.

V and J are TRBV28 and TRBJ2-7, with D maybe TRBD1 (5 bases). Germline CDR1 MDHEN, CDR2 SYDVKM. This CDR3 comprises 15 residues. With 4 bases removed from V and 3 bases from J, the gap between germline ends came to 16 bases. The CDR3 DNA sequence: TGTGCCAGCAGTTCCCCGTCTTCTAGGGGCTACGAGCAGTACTTC. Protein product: CASSSPSSRGYEQYF.

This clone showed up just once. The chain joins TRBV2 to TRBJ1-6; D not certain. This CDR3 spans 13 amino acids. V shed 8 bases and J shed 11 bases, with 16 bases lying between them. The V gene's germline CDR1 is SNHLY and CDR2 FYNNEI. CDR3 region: CASRSRGQPPLHF. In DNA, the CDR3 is TGTGCCAGCCGGTCCCGGGGTCAGCCACCCCTCCACTTT.

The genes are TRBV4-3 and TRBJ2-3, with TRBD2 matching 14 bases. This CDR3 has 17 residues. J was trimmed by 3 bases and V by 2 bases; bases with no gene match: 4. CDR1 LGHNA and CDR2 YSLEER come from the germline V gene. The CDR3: CASSQSGTSGRTDTQYF. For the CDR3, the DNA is TGCGCCAGCAGCCAATCTGGGACTAGCGGGAGAACAGATACGCAGTATTTT.

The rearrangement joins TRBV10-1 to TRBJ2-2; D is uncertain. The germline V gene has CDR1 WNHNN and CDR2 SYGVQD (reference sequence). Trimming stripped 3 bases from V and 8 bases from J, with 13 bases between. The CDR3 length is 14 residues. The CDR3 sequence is CASSDHLSSGELFF. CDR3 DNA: TGCGCCAGCAGTGACCATTTAAGTTCAGGGGAGCTGTTTTTT.

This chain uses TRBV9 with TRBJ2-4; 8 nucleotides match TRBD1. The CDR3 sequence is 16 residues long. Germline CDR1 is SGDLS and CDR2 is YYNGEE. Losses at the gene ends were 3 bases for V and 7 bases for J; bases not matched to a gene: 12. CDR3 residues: CASSAAPDRAWNIQYF. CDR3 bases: TGTGCCAGCAGCGCCGCCCCGGACAGGGCGTGGAACATTCAGTACTTC.

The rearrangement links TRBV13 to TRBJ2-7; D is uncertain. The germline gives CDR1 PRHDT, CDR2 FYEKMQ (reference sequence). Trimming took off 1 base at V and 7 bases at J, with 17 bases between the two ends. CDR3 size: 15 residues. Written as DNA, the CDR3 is TGTGCCAGCAGCTTAGATCCTGGCCCCGTTAGGGAGCAGTACTTC. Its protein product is CASSLDPGPVREQYF.

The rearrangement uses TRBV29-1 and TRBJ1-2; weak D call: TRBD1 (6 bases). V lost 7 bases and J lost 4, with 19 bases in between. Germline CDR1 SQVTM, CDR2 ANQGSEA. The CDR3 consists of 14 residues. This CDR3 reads CSAAGGADGYGYTF. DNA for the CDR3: TGCAGCGCCGCGGGGGGGGCAGATGGCTATGGCTACACCTTC.

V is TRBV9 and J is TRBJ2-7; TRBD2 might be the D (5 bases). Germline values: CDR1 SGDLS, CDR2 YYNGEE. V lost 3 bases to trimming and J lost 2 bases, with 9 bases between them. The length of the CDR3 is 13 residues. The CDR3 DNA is TGTGCCAGCAGCGAGGACTTAACCTACGAGCAGTACTTC. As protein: CASSEDLTYEQYF. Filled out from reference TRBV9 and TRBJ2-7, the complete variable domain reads DSGVTQTPKHLITATGQRVTLRCSPRSGDLSVYWYQQSLDQGLQFLIQYYNGEERAKGNILERFSAQQFPDLHSELNLSSLELGDSALYFCASSEDLTYEQYFGPGTRLTVT.

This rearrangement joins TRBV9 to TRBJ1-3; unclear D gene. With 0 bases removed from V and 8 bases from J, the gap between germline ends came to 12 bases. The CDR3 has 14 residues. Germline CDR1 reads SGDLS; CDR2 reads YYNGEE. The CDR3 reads CASSVEAGRDTIYF. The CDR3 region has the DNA TGTGCCAGCAGCGTAGAGGCCGGACGGGACACCATATATTTT.

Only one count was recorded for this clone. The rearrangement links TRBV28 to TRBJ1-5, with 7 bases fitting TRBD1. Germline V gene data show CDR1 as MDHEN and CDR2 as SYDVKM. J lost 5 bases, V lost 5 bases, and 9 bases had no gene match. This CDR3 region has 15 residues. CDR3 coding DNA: TGTGCCAGCAGTCGTGACAGGGTAGGTCATCAGCCCCAGCATTTT. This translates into CASSRDRVGHQPQHF.

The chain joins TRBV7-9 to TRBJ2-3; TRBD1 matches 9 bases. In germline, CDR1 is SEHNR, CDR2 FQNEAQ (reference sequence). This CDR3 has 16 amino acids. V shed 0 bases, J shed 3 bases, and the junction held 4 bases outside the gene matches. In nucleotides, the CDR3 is TGTGCCAGCAGCTTAGCGGGACAGGGAAGGACAGATACGCAGTATTTT. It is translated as CASSLAGQGRTDTQYF.

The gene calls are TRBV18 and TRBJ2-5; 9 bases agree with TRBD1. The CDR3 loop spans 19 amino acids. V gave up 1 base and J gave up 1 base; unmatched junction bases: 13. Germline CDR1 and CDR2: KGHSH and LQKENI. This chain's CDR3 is CASSPLDGTGSKLQETQYF. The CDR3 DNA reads TGTGCCAGCTCACCACTTGACGGGACAGGGAGTAAGCTCCAAGAGACCCAGTACTTC.

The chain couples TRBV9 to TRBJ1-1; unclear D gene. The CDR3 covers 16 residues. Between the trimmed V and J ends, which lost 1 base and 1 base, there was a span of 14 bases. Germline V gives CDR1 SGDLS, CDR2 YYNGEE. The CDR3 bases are TGTGCCAGCAGCGTATATCCCGGCCAGTCGAACACTGAAGCTTTCTTT. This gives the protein CASSVYPGQSNTEAFF.

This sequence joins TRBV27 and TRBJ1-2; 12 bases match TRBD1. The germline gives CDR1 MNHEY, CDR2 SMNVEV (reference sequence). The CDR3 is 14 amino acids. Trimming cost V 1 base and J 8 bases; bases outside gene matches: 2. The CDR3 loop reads CASSLLGTGGGYTF. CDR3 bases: TGTGCCAGCAGTTTATTAGGGACAGGGGGCGGCTACACCTTC.

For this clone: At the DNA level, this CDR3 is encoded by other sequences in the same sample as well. CDR3 amino acids: CASSLTGSSYNEQFF. DNA of the CDR3: TGTGCCAGCAGCTTGACGGGCAGCTCCTACAATGAGCAGTTCTTC. The chain links TRBV13 to TRBJ2-1; D not certain. This CDR3 is built from 15 residues. Germline-derived CDR1 and CDR2 are PRHDT and FYEKMQ (reference sequence). The V gene lost 3 bases and the J gene lost 0 bases, with 9 bases spanning the gap.

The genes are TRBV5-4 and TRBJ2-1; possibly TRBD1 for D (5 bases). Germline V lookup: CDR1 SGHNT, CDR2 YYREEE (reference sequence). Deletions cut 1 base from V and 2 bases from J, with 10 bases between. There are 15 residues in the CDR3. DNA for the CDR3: TGTGCCAGCAGCTTGAGGGGCCTCGCCTACAATGAGCAGTTCTTC. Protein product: CASSLRGLAYNEQFF.

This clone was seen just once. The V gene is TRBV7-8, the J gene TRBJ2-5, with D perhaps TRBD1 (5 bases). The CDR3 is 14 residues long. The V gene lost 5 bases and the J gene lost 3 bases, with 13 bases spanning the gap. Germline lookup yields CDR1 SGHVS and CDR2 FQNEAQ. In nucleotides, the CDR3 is TGTGCCAGCAGCATCCTAAGGGGCGAAGAGACCCAGTACTTC. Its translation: CASSILRGEETQYF.

CDR3 DNA: TGTGCCAGCAGCGTATGGGCGACAGGTGGGACTGAAGCTTTCTTT. This encodes CASSVWATGGTEAFF. V gene TRBV9 combines with J gene TRBJ1-1; a possible D gene is TRBD1 (6 bases). Trimming removed 1 base from V and 5 bases from J, with 15 bases in between. Germline V CDR1 and CDR2: SGDLS, YYNGEE. This CDR3 has 15 amino acids.

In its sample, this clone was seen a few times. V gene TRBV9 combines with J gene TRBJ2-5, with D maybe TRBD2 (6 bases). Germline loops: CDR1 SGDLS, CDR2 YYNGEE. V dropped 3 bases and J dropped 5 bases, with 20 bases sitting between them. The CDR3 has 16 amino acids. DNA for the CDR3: TGTGCCAGCAGCGCCTTAGCTAGCGCCCTTAAGGAGACCCAGTACTTC. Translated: CASSALASALKETQYF.

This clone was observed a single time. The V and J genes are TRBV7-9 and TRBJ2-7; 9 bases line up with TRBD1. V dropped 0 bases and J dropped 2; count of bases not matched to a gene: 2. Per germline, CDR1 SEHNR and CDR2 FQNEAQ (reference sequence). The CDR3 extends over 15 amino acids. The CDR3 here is CASSLAQGAAYEQYF. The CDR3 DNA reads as TGTGCCAGCAGCTTAGCACAGGGGGCCGCCTACGAGCAGTACTTC.

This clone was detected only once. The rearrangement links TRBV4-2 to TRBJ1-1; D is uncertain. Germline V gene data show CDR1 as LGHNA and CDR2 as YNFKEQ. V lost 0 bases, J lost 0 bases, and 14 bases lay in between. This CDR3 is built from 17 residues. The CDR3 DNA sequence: TGTGCCAGCAGCCAAGATCCCGCGTATTCTTTGAACACTGAAGCTTTCTTT. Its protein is CASSQDPAYSLNTEAFF.

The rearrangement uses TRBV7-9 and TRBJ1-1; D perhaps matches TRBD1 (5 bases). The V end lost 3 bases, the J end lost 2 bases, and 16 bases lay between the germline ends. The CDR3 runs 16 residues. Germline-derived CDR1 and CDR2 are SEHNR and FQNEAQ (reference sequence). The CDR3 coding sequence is TGTGCCAGCAGCTTCCCGGGAACAGGCGAAAACACTGAAGCTTTCTTT. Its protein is CASSFPGTGENTEAFF.

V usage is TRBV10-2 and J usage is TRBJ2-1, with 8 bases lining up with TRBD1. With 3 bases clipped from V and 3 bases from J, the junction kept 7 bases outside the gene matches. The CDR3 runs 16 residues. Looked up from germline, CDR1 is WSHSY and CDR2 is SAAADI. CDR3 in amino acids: CASSDGTGQGYNEQFF. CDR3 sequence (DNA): TGCGCCAGCAGTGATGGAACCGGACAGGGCTACAATGAGCAGTTCTTC.

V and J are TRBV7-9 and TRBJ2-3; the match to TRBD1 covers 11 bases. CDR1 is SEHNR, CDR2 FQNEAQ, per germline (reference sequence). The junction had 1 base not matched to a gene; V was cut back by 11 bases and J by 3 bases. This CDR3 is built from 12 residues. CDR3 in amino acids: CAGDRGTDTQYF. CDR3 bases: TGTGCCGGGGACAGGGGGACAGATACGCAGTATTTT.

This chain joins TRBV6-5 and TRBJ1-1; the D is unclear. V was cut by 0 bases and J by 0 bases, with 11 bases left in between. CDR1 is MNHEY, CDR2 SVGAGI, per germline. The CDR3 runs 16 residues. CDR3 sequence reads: CASSYSKRAMNTEAFF. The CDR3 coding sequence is TGTGCCAGCAGTTACTCGAAGCGGGCAATGAACACTGAAGCTTTCTTT.

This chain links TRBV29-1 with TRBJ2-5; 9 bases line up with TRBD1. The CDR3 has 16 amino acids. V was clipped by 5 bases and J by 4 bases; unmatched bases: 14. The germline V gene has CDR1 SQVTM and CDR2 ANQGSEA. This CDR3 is CSVLGTGPQGVETQYF. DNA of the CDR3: TGCAGCGTTCTGGGGACAGGGCCACAAGGGGTAGAGACCCAGTACTTC.

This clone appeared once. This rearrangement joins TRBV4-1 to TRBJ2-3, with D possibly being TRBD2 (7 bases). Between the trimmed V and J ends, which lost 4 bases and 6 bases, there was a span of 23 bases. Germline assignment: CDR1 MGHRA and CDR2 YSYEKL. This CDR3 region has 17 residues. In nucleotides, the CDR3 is TGCGCCAGCAGCCTAGACGACGGCGGGGGCGAATGGGATACGCAGTATTTT. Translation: CASSLDDGGGEWDTQYF.